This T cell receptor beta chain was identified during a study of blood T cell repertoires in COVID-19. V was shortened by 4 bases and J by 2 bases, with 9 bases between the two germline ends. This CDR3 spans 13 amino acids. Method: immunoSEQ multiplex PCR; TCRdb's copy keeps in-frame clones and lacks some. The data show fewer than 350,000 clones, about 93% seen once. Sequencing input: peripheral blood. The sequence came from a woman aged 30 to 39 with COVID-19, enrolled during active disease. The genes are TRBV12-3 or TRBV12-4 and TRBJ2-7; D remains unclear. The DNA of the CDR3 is TGTGCCAGCAGTTCCTCCGAGGCCTACGAGCAGTACTTC. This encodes CASSSSEAYEQYF.